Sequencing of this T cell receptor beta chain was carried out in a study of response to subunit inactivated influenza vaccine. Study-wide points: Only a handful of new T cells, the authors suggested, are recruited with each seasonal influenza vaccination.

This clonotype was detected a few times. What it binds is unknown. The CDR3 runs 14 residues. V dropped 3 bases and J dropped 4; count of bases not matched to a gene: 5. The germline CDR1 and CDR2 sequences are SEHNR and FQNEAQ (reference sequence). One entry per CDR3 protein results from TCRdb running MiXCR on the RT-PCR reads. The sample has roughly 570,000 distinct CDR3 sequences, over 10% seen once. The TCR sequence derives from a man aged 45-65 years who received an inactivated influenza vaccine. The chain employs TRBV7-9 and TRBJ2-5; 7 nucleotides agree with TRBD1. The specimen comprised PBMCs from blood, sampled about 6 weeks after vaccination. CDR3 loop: CASSFEGARETQYF. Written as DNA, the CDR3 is TGTGCCAGCAGCTTCGAGGGGGCGCGAGAGACCCAGTACTTC.